Listed below are T cell receptor beta chains from one sample, sequenced in a study of CD8 T cells in Susac syndrome. TCRdb analysed the immunoSEQ multiplex PCR reads with MiXCR anew, one entry per CDR3 protein. The sample lists more than 100,000 distinct CDR3 sequences; over 90% were seen once. The sequenced sample was CD4+ T cells from PBMCs. The receptors were sampled from a human donor with Susac syndrome. Both conserved end residues are part of each CDR3. A D gene is named only where the DNA matches it firmly. Not all rows give a size; the values are once, few, many and, for expanded clones, a class.

v_gene,d_gene,abundance,j_gene,CDR3aa,CDR3nt
TRBV9,TRBD2,NA,TRBJ2-1,CASSVVSSGDYNEQFF,TGTGCCAGCAGCGTAGTCTCTAGCGGAGACTACAATGAGCAGTTCTTC
TRBV11-2,NA,NA,TRBJ2-5,CASSLDGTQETQYF,TGTGCCAGCAGCTTAGACGGTACGCAAGAGACCCAGTACTTC
TRBV30,TRBD2,once,TRBJ2-5,CAWSAGGGGQETQYF,TGTGCCTGGAGTGCGGGAGGGGGTGGCCAAGAGACCCAGTACTTC
TRBV4-1,TRBD1,NA,TRBJ1-1,CASSQEYPGQGMLGNTEAFF,TGCGCCAGCAGCCAAGAGTACCCGGGACAGGGCATGCTGGGGAACACTGAAGCTTTCTTT
TRBV7-2,NA,NA,TRBJ2-2,CASSSRGPSGGELFF,TGTGCCAGCAGCTCTAGGGGACCCTCCGGCGGGGAGCTGTTTTTT
TRBV28,NA,once,TRBJ2-7,CASSLYRGPYEQYF,TGTGCCAGCAGTTTATATCGTGGACCCTACGAGCAGTACTTC
TRBV20-1,NA,NA,TRBJ1-2,CSAPPLGGSYGYTF,TGCAGTGCCCCCCCCCTTGGGGGCAGCTATGGCTACACCTTC
TRBV12-3/TRBV12-4,TRBD2,NA,TRBJ2-5,CASGRTSRETQYF,TGTGCCAGCGGCAGGACTAGCCGGGAGACCCAGTACTTC
TRBV5-1,NA,NA,TRBJ2-5,CASSLAGQGGQETQYF,TGCGCCAGCAGCTTGGCCGGGCAGGGTGGACAAGAGACCCAGTACTTC
TRBV3-1,TRBD2,NA,TRBJ2-7,CASSQVGLWAQYF,TGTGCCAGCAGCCAAGTGGGACTATGGGCGCAGTACTTC
TRBV3-1,NA,NA,TRBJ2-5,CASSHPGQSVQETQYF,TGTGCCAGCAGCCACCCCGGGCAGAGCGTACAAGAGACCCAGTACTTC
TRBV4-1,NA,NA,TRBJ2-5,CASSQAGLKETQYF,TGCGCCAGCAGCCAAGCTGGGTTGAAGGAGACCCAGTACTTC
TRBV20-1,NA,NA,TRBJ1-4,CSARDHQRPEKLFF,TGCAGTGCTAGAGATCACCAACGGCCTGAAAAACTGTTTTTT
TRBV30,NA,NA,TRBJ2-7,CAWSTAYEQYF,TGTGCCTGGAGTACGGCCTACGAGCAGTACTTC
TRBV20-1,TRBD2,NA,TRBJ2-7,CSATLTSLNEQYF,TGCAGTGCTACCTTGACTAGCCTTAACGAGCAGTACTTC
TRBV5-1,NA,NA,TRBJ1-1,CASSMEGRVGTEAFF,TGCGCCAGCAGCATGGAGGGGAGGGTTGGGACTGAAGCTTTCTTT
TRBV20-1,NA,once,TRBJ1-5,CSASDRVGSNQPQHF,TGCAGTGCTTCCGATCGGGTTGGTAGCAATCAGCCCCAGCATTTT
TRBV6-1,TRBD1,NA,TRBJ1-2,CASRPSSYRGPNYGYTF,TGTGCCAGCAGACCGTCCTCGTACAGGGGCCCTAACTATGGCTACACCTTC
TRBV20-1,NA,NA,TRBJ2-7,CSAADRIGSYEQYF,TGCAGTGCTGCCGACAGGATAGGGTCCTACGAGCAGTACTTC
TRBV29-1,NA,NA,TRBJ1-1,CSVEMGGAVTEAFF,TGCAGCGTTGAAATGGGGGGCGCGGTAACTGAAGCTTTCTTT
TRBV19,NA,NA,TRBJ1-2,CASSDRLRYTF,TGTGCCAGTAGCGACCGGCTGAGGTACACCTTC
TRBV2,NA,once,TRBJ1-2,CASGATATNYGYTF,TGTGCCAGCGGGGCCACAGCTACTAACTATGGCTACACCTTC
TRBV3-1,NA,NA,TRBJ2-1,CASSQGGELSNEQFF,TGTGCCAGCAGCCAAGGGGGGGAGCTAAGCAATGAGCAGTTCTTC
TRBV7-9,NA,NA,TRBJ2-3,CASSPSSDGTDTQYF,TGTGCCAGCAGCCCTTCTAGCGACGGCACAGATACGCAGTATTTT
TRBV29-1,NA,NA,TRBJ1-2,CSVEGPGYGYTF,TGCAGCGTTGAAGGGCCTGGCTATGGCTACACCTTC
TRBV30,NA,NA,TRBJ1-2,CAWIVQGGGYTF,TGTGCCTGGATTGTTCAGGGAGGGGGCTACACCTTC
TRBV24-1,NA,NA,TRBJ1-5,CATSEGNSNQPQHF,TGTGCCACCAGTGAAGGAAATAGCAATCAGCCCCAGCATTTT
TRBV6-2/TRBV6-3,NA,NA,TRBJ1-2,CASSDGESWGYTF,TGTGCCAGCAGTGACGGGGAGTCGTGGGGCTACACCTTC
TRBV29-1,NA,NA,TRBJ2-1,CSVEEGLIEQFF,TGCAGCGTTGAAGAGGGACTGATTGAGCAGTTCTTC
TRBV29-1,TRBD1,NA,TRBJ1-1,CSVETGGSEAFF,TGCAGCGTTGAAACAGGGGGCTCTGAAGCTTTCTTT
TRBV27,TRBD1,NA,TRBJ1-1,CASSPPSQGDTEAFF,TGTGCCAGCAGTCCCCCCTCACAGGGGGACACTGAAGCTTTCTTT
TRBV7-2,NA,NA,TRBJ2-5,CASSLVTAQETQYF,TGTGCCAGCAGCTTAGTAACAGCCCAAGAGACCCAGTACTTC
TRBV3-1,NA,NA,TRBJ2-7,CASSLDRSYEQYF,TGTGCCAGCAGTCTCGACAGGAGCTACGAGCAGTACTTC
TRBV2,NA,NA,TRBJ2-5,CASTTGGETQYF,TGTGCCAGCACGACGGGCGGAGAGACCCAGTACTTC
TRBV3-1,NA,NA,TRBJ2-7,CASSQVGGGFSYEQYF,TGTGCCAGCAGCCAAGTGGGGGGAGGTTTCTCCTACGAGCAGTACTTC
TRBV4-1,NA,once,TRBJ1-2,CASSQDPTGYGYTF,TGCGCCAGCAGCCAAGATCCAACAGGCTATGGCTACACCTTC
TRBV4-3,NA,NA,TRBJ1-2,CASSQVRGGNYGYTF,TGCGCCAGCAGCCAAGTACGCGGGGGCAATTATGGCTACACCTTC
TRBV20-1,NA,NA,TRBJ2-7,CSAIFQRASYEQYF,TGCAGTGCTATCTTCCAGCGCGCTTCCTACGAGCAGTACTTC
TRBV12-3/TRBV12-4,TRBD1,NA,TRBJ1-2,CASTPGTGIAGYTF,TGTGCCAGCACCCCCGGGACAGGGATCGCTGGCTACACCTTC
TRBV27,TRBD2,NA,TRBJ2-7,CASSPLAGGAEQYF,TGTGCCAGCAGTCCTCTAGCGGGAGGTGCCGAGCAGTACTTC
TRBV7-2,NA,NA,TRBJ1-5,CASSSQATGPQHF,TGTGCCAGCAGCTCCCAGGCGACGGGGCCCCAGCATTTT
TRBV6-6,NA,NA,TRBJ2-3,CASSWGRTDTQYF,TGTGCCAGCAGTTGGGGGCGCACAGATACGCAGTATTTT
TRBV4-3,TRBD2,NA,TRBJ2-5,CASSQDLREEWGETQYF,TGCGCCAGCAGCCAAGATTTGCGGGAGGAGTGGGGAGAGACCCAGTACTTC
TRBV30,NA,NA,TRBJ2-7,CAWSAFRYEQYF,TGTGCCTGGTCAGCGTTCCGGTACGAGCAGTACTTC
TRBV18,NA,NA,TRBJ2-5,CASSLDFQETQYF,TGTGCCAGCTCTCTCGACTTCCAAGAGACCCAGTACTTC
TRBV5-1,TRBD1,NA,TRBJ1-1,CATSGGKNTEAFF,TGCGCCACCTCAGGGGGCAAGAACACTGAAGCTTTCTTT
TRBV18,NA,NA,TRBJ2-2,CASSPPKPGELFF,TGTGCCAGCTCACCACCGAAGCCCGGGGAGCTGTTTTTT
TRBV18,TRBD1,NA,TRBJ2-5,CASSPGTVGEETQYF,TGTGCCAGCTCACCGGGGACAGTAGGGGAAGAGACCCAGTACTTC
TRBV30,NA,NA,TRBJ2-7,CAWSLVPYEQYF,TGTGCCTGGAGTCTTGTCCCCTACGAGCAGTACTTC
TRBV6-1,NA,NA,TRBJ2-7,CASIVLREQYF,TGTGCCAGCATCGTGTTGAGAGAGCAGTACTTC
TRBV20-1,NA,NA,TRBJ2-1,CSASKNNEQFF,TGCAGTGCTAGTAAGAACAATGAGCAGTTCTTC
TRBV4-3,TRBD2,NA,TRBJ2-1,CASSQDDGTSTNEQFF,TGCGCCAGCAGCCAAGACGACGGGACTAGTACCAATGAGCAGTTCTTC
TRBV9,NA,NA,TRBJ2-7,CASSLGTNSYEQYF,TGTGCCAGCAGCCTCGGGACAAATTCCTACGAGCAGTACTTC